In its sample, the clone carrying this T cell receptor (beta chain) was seen many times. Antigen specificity is unknown. The sample is drawn from a study of CD8 T cells in ankylosing spondylitis. Points from the study as a whole: Blood from ankylosing spondylitis patients appeared to carry a characteristic roughly 8-variant TCR beta motif. Enrichment of disease-linked clones was reportedly significant in matched ankylosing spondylitis synovial fluid.

Quantitative 5'-RACE was performed with molecular barcodes, and it yielded the TCR beta libraries. In TCRdb, the 5' RACE reads were re-called with MiXCR into one record per CDR3 protein. The table records fewer than 550,000 distinct CDR3 sequences, 5.3% of them present only once. This CDR3 has 14 residues. Germline assignment: CDR1 SGHRS and CDR2 YFSETQ. Trimming cost V 2 bases and J 7 bases, with 16 bases left between them. The sample consisted of blood, either unsorted or a sorted T cell fraction (not recorded which). The sequence was obtained from a male donor with ankylosing spondylitis. The genes are TRBV5-1 and TRBJ2-7; maybe TRBD1 (6 bases). This CDR3 is CASSLDRRTGEQYF. CDR3 bases: TGCGCCAGCAGCTTAGACAGGCGGACCGGGGAGCAGTACTTC.